The 4 T cell receptor beta chains below were found in one sample sequenced in a study of metastatic and nonmetastatic thyroid tumors. TCRdb used MiXCR to call clones anew from the PCR reads. This table has around 44,000 clones, 28% appearing once. Thyroid surgery was performed in patients who had received no treatment beforehand. Sequencing was done on a sample of blood. The receptors shown here come from a male donor with papillary thyroid cancer or a benign thyroid nodule (not recorded which). Some clones in this sample may be carry-over from other donors' samples.

J is TRBJ2-2 and V is TRBV28; 7 bases match TRBD2. V lost 4 bases to trimming and J lost 3 bases; unmatched junction nucleotides: 8. CDR3 length: 16 amino acids. The germline V gene has CDR1 MDHEN and CDR2 SYDVKM. The CDR3 is CASSSPGLDDTGELFF. The CDR3 DNA follows: TGTGCCAGCAGTTCCCCCGGACTAGACGACACCGGGGAGCTGTTTTTT. The variable domain in full, with the rest retrieved from reference TRBV28 and TRBJ2-2, is DVKVTQSSRYLVKRTGEKVFLECVQDMDHENMFWYRQDPGLGLRLIYFSYDVKMKEKGDIPEGYSVSREKKERFSLILESASTNQTSMYLCASSSPGLDDTGELFFGEGSRLTVL.

This clone has more than one count but fewer than ten. Relative to the germline gene, one junction end is altered; a read error may explain this. The V and J genes are TRBV6-2 or TRBV6-3 and TRBJ2-7, with 7 bases aligning to TRBD2. Germline-derived CDR1 and CDR2 are MNHEY and SVGEGT. The CDR3 totals 14 residues. DNA for the CDR3: TGTGTCAGCAGTTACCATCGGGAGGAGGATGAGCAGTACTTC. Translated: CVSSYHREEDEQYF.

This clone was detected ten times or more. The J gene is TRBJ1-4, the V gene TRBV20-1; 7 nucleotides align to TRBD1. From germline, CDR1 is DFQATT and CDR2 SNEGSKA (reference sequence). The CDR3 has 14 residues. V lost 4 bases to trimming and J lost 6 bases; unmatched junction nucleotides: 8. As DNA, the CDR3 is TGCAGTGCTACCATGACAGGGCGGTATGAAAAACTGTTTTTT. Its protein product is CSATMTGRYEKLFF.

By its share, this clone is medium-sized. This CDR3 is also generated by other DNA sequences in the sample. V is TRBV27 and J is TRBJ1-2; 10 bases are shared with TRBD1. V gave up 3 bases and J gave up 0 bases; unmatched junction bases: 10. CDR3 length: 18 residues. Germline loops: CDR1 MNHEY, CDR2 SMNVEV (reference sequence). DNA for the CDR3: TGTGCCAGCAGTTTGGCCGGGACAGGGGCCCCAGCTAACTATGGCTACACCTTC. Translating gives CASSLAGTGAPANYGYTF.